This T cell receptor (beta chain) was sequenced for a study of T cell repertoires in cytomegalovirus infection. TCRdb re-analysed the reads in MiXCR, keeping a single row per CDR3 protein. The sample lists 200,000 to 300,000 distinct CDR3 sequences, roughly an eighth occurring once. Trimming shortened V by 4 bases and J by 1 base, and 10 bases separated the two germline ends. Germline CDR1 is SGHVS and CDR2 is FNYEAQ. This CDR3 contains 14 residues. This TCR was sampled from a human donor in good health (CMV status not recorded). Some clones in this sample may be carry-over from other donors' samples. J is TRBJ1-1 and V is TRBV7-6; D unclear. Material for sequencing was PBMCs. CDR3 amino acids: CASSYEWGNTEAFF. In DNA, the CDR3 is TGTGCCAGCAGCTACGAATGGGGGAACACTGAAGCTTTCTTT.